The 29 T cell receptor beta chains below were found in one sample sequenced in a study of blood T cell repertoires in COVID-19. Profiling relied on immunoSEQ multiplex PCR, and the TCRdb table lists in-frame clones only, not all of them. The table records around 330,000 clones, about 85% of them present only once. The sample taken for sequencing was PBMCs or T cells enriched from blood (not recorded which). These receptors originate from a woman under 40 who had been exposed to COVID-19.

The V gene is TRBV28, the J gene TRBJ2-7; TRBD2 agrees at 7 bases. The germline gives CDR1 MDHEN, CDR2 SYDVKM. The CDR3 is 16 residues long. The junction had 11 bases not matched to a gene; V was cut back by 4 bases and J by 2 bases. In nucleotides, the CDR3 is TGTGCCAGCAGTTCCATCAGTCGGGGAGGGGCCTACGAGCAGTACTTC. It translates to CASSSISRGGAYEQYF.

The chain uses TRBV30 and TRBJ1-2; D remains ambiguous. Trimming took off 3 bases at V and 3 bases at J, with 11 bases between the two ends. This CDR3 contains 13 residues. Germline CDR1 is GTSNPN and CDR2 is SVGIG (reference sequence). The CDR3 DNA is TGTGCCTGGAGCAGCGGGTCGCACTATGGCTACACCTTC. This sequence encodes CAWSSGSHYGYTF.

The CDR3 DNA follows: TGTGCCAGCAGTCCGAGTAAGCTTTCCTCCTACGAGCAGTACTTC. Translated: CASSPSKLSSYEQYF. The chain combines TRBV28 with TRBJ2-7; D is uncertain. The V end was cut by 5 bases, the J end by 0 bases, with 14 bases between. The V gene's germline CDR1 is MDHEN and CDR2 SYDVKM. The CDR3 is 15 amino acids.

The V call is TRBV9, the J call TRBJ2-3, with D perhaps matching TRBD2 (6 bases). The germline V gene has CDR1 SGDLS and CDR2 YYNGEE. The CDR3 loop spans 16 amino acids. Trimming pared 4 bases from V and 6 bases from J, leaving 21 bases between. The CDR3 DNA reads TGTGCCAGCAGCTCGGCCCTTTTGGGGGGTTCGGATACGCAGTATTTT. Its translation is CASSSALLGGSDTQYF.

The V gene is TRBV6-2 or TRBV6-3, the J gene TRBJ2-7; a possible D gene is TRBD1 (5 bases). From germline, CDR1 is MNHEY and CDR2 SVGEGT. The CDR3 has 14 amino acids. The V gene lost 3 bases and the J gene lost 1 base, with 10 bases spanning the gap. CDR3 bases: TGTGCCAGCAGTTATCTAGGGGTGTCCTACGAGCAGTACTTC. Encoded protein: CASSYLGVSYEQYF.

This clone appeared a few times. The rearrangement links TRBV3-1 (or the pseudogene TRBV3-2) to TRBJ2-7; TRBD1 matches at 7 bases. The CDR3 has 16 residues. The germline V gene has CDR1 LGHDT and CDR2 YNNKEL (reference sequence). Unmatched junction bases numbered 20, after V lost 6 bases and J lost 9 bases. The CDR3 DNA sequence: TGTGCCAGCAGTCCTAAGACGACAGGGCTGTCGAATTGGCAGTACTTC. Protein: CASSPKTTGLSNWQYF.

J is TRBJ1-1 and V is TRBV4-1; TRBD1 is a possible D gene (5 bases). V dropped 1 base and J dropped 3 bases, with 12 bases sitting between them. The CDR3 spans 15 residues. Germline CDR1 MGHRA, CDR2 YSYEKL. CDR3 in amino acids: CASSQAPREDTEAFF. CDR3 coding DNA: TGCGCCAGCAGCCAAGCCCCCAGGGAGGACACTGAAGCTTTCTTT.

This clone has a single count. V is TRBV6-5 and J is TRBJ2-1; no clear D gene. Germline-derived CDR1 and CDR2 are MNHEY and SVGAGI. CDR3 length equals 14 residues. V dropped 8 bases and J dropped 3 bases, with 14 bases sitting between them. CDR3 region: CASGQYDIYNEQFF. For the CDR3, the DNA is TGTGCCAGCGGCCAGTACGACATCTACAATGAGCAGTTCTTC.

The V call is TRBV10-1, the J call TRBJ2-3; D unresolved. V lost 4 bases to trimming and J lost 1 base, with 9 bases between them. CDR1 and CDR2 from the germline V gene are WNHNN and SYGVQD (reference sequence). This CDR3 contains 14 residues. CDR3 residues: CASSGLGGTDTQYF. CDR3 nucleotides: TGCGCCAGCAGTGGCCTTGGAGGCACAGATACGCAGTATTTT.

J is TRBJ1-2 and V is TRBV12-5, with 7 bases lining up with TRBD1. With 4 bases clipped from V and 4 bases from J, the junction kept 6 bases outside the gene matches. Germline V CDR1 and CDR2: LGHNT, FRNRAP. The CDR3 contains 14 residues. In DNA, the CDR3 is TGTGCTAGTGGTTGGGACAGAGGTTCCTATGGCTACACCTTC. Residues: CASGWDRGSYGYTF. The entire variable domain, with the rest obtained from reference TRBV12-5 and TRBJ1-2, is as follows: DARVTQTPRHKVTEMGQEVTMRCQPILGHNTVFWYRQTMMQGLELLAYFRNRAPLDDSGMPKDRFSAEMPDATLATLKIQPSEPRDSAVYFCASGWDRGSYGYTFGSGTRLTVV.

The V gene is TRBV6-4, the J gene TRBJ1-1, with 11 nucleotides matching TRBD1. The germline gives CDR1 MRHNA, CDR2 SNTAGT. The CDR3 runs 18 residues. Trimming removed 0 bases from V and 7 bases from J; junction bases left unmatched: 13. CDR3 DNA: TGTGCCAGCAGTGACTCGATCAATAGGGACAGGGGGTCCTTTGAAGCTTTCTTT. Amino acids: CASSDSINRDRGSFEAFF.

The rearrangement links TRBV9 to TRBJ2-5; 11 bases are a match to TRBD2. Trimming took 0 bases from V and 9 from J; bases not matched to a gene: 13. The CDR3 length is 17 residues. Germline CDR1 and CDR2: SGDLS and YYNGEE. The DNA for the CDR3 is TGTGCCAGCAGCGTAGCTGAGGGGACTAGCGGACGGGAGGCCCAGTACTTC. Translation gives CASSVAEGTSGREAQYF.

The chain carries TRBV27 and TRBJ2-3, with 9 bases fitting TRBD2. The germline gives CDR1 MNHEY, CDR2 SMNVEV (reference sequence). The CDR3 totals 15 residues. V lost 7 bases and J lost 2; bases outside the gene matches: 7. CDR3 nucleotide sequence: TGTGCCAGCACCTGGACTAGCGTAACCACAGATACGCAGTATTTT. It codes for CASTWTSVTTDTQYF.

This clone showed up just a few times. The rearrangement links TRBV19 to TRBJ1-5; tentative D call: TRBD1 (5 bases). Trimming took 10 bases from V and 6 from J, leaving 19 bases between them. The CDR3 extends over 14 amino acids. Germline V lookup: CDR1 LNHDA, CDR2 SQIVND (reference sequence). The CDR3 spells CATHPLGQGQPQHF. For the CDR3, the DNA is TGTGCCACCCACCCTTTGGGGCAGGGTCAGCCCCAGCATTTT.

The chain carries TRBV20-1 and TRBJ1-2; possibly TRBD1 for D (6 bases). CDR1 and CDR2 from the germline V gene are DFQATT and SNEGSKA (reference sequence). Trimming removed 3 bases from V and 3 bases from J, with 11 bases in between. The CDR3 sequence is 13 residues long. The CDR3 DNA is TGCAGTGCTAGTATACAGGGTGACTATGGCTACACCTTC. This sequence encodes CSASIQGDYGYTF.

V usage is TRBV6-2 or TRBV6-3 and J usage is TRBJ1-1, with no clear D. The germline V and J ends were trimmed by 0 bases and 6 bases, with 8 bases remaining between them. The CDR3 runs 13 residues. Per germline, CDR1 MNHEY and CDR2 SVGEGT. The CDR3 coding sequence is TGTGCCAGCAGTTACTCCCCCCGTCCTGAAGCTTTCTTT. Encoded protein: CASSYSPRPEAFF.

The rearrangement links TRBV18 to TRBJ2-7, with D tentatively TRBD2 (5 bases). In germline, CDR1 is KGHSH, CDR2 LQKENI. The CDR3 runs 13 residues. Trimming took 2 bases from V and 5 from J, leaving 10 bases between them. CDR3 sequence: CASSPIGKHEQYF. CDR3 sequence (DNA): TGTGCCAGCTCACCAATCGGGAAGCACGAGCAGTACTTC. The entire variable domain, with the rest obtained from reference TRBV18 and TRBJ2-7, is as follows: NAGVMQNPRHLVRRRGQEARLRCSPMKGHSHVYWYRQLPEEGLKFMVYLQKENIIDESGMPKERFSAEFPKEGPSILRIQQVVRGDSAAYFCASSPIGKHEQYFGPGTRLTVT.

The chain links TRBV6-4 to TRBJ2-6; D not certain. This CDR3 spans 16 amino acids. Trimming removed 0 bases at V and 0 bases at J, with 6 bases between. Germline V lookup: CDR1 MRHNA, CDR2 SNTAGT. CDR3 region: CASSDSALSGANVLTF. The CDR3 nucleotides read TGTGCCAGCAGTGACTCTGCACTCTCTGGGGCCAACGTCCTGACTTTC.

The chain has TRBV7-2 and TRBJ1-2, with TRBD1 matching over 11 bases. Germline CDR1 SGHTA, CDR2 FQGNSA. The CDR3 is 15 residues long. V gave up 2 bases and J gave up 7 bases; unmatched junction bases: 6. As DNA, the CDR3 is TGTGCCAGCAGCTTATCGGGACAGGGGGTAGCTGGCTACACCTTC. The encoded protein is CASSLSGQGVAGYTF.

The chain links TRBV13 to TRBJ2-5, with TRBD2 as a possible D gene (7 bases). The ends were cut back, 5 bases at V and 5 bases at J, with 18 bases in the middle. This CDR3 is built from 15 residues. The V gene's germline CDR1 is PRHDT and CDR2 FYEKMQ (reference sequence). The CDR3 coding sequence is TGTGCCAGCAGCATTCTCCGGGGGAGGGGGGAGACCCAGTACTTC. Translated, it gives CASSILRGRGETQYF.

The J gene is TRBJ2-3, the V gene TRBV30; 9 nucleotides line up with TRBD2. CDR1 is GTSNPN, CDR2 SVGIG, per germline (reference sequence). This CDR3 has 15 amino acids. V was clipped by 0 bases and J by 4 bases; unmatched bases: 5. Written as DNA, the CDR3 is TGTGCCTGGAGTGTTAAGACTAGCGGTTCAGATACGCAGTATTTT. Its protein is CAWSVKTSGSDTQYF.

V gene TRBV25-1 combines with J gene TRBJ2-5; TRBD1 agrees at 9 bases. The V gene's germline CDR1 is MGHDK and CDR2 SYGVNS. With 3 bases clipped from V and 0 bases from J, the junction kept 8 bases outside the gene matches. The CDR3 extends over 17 amino acids. The CDR3 spells CASSDSRTGENQETQYF. DNA of the CDR3: TGTGCCAGCAGTGACTCCCGGACAGGGGAGAACCAAGAGACCCAGTACTTC. Together with reference TRBV25-1 and TRBJ2-5, the CDR3 gives the full variable domain: EADIYQTPRYLVIGTGKKITLECSQTMGHDKMYWYQQDPGMELHLIHYSYGVNSTEKGDLSSESTVSRIRTEHFPLTLESARPSHTSQYLCASSDSRTGENQETQYFGPGTRLLVL.

The gene calls are TRBV11-3 and TRBJ2-1; TRBD2 matches 8 bases. With V trimmed by 4 bases and J by 15 bases, 17 bases remained unmatched. CDR1 is SGHNT, CDR2 YENEEA, per germline. CDR3 length: 15 amino acids. Here the CDR3 reads CASSSNTRAGGAMFF. CDR3 nucleotides: TGTGCCAGCAGCTCTAATACGAGGGCCGGGGGGGCTATGTTCTTC.

The V call is TRBV4-3, the J call TRBJ2-1; 8 bases are shared with TRBD1. This CDR3 spans 16 amino acids. V shed 4 bases and J 9 bases; nucleotides not matched to a gene: 14. Per the germline V gene, CDR1 is LGHNA and CDR2 is YSLEER. The CDR3 reads CASSPIVGQGAGEQFF. As DNA, the CDR3 is TGCGCCAGCAGCCCCATAGTGGGTCAGGGGGCGGGTGAGCAGTTCTTC.

The rearrangement links TRBV5-1 to TRBJ2-1; 10 bases fit TRBD2. The CDR3 spans 14 residues. V was pared by 1 base and J by 8 bases, with 3 bases of the junction left unmatched. Germline V lookup: CDR1 SGHRS, CDR2 YFSETQ. In DNA, the CDR3 is TGCGCCAGCAGCTTGACAGCGGGGGGGCATGAGCAGTTCTTC. Translation gives CASSLTAGGHEQFF.

The chain uses TRBV27 and TRBJ1-2; no firm D call. V was clipped by 5 bases and J by 1 base, with 14 bases between them. The germline gives CDR1 MNHEY, CDR2 SMNVEV (reference sequence). This CDR3 contains 15 residues. The CDR3 reads CASSTLSAGNYGYTF. The DNA of the CDR3 is TGTGCCAGCAGTACTCTCAGCGCGGGTAACTATGGCTACACCTTC.

Details on this clone: One end of the junction fails to match germline, which may point to a read error. The rearrangement uses TRBV6-5 and TRBJ1-2; 10 bases map to TRBD1. Per germline, CDR1 MNHEY and CDR2 SVGAGI. The CDR3 totals 15 residues. The CDR3 sequence: CASSHSTGGYYGYTF. In DNA form, the CDR3 reads TGTGCCAGCAGTCACTCGACAGGGGGCTACTATGGCTACACCTTC.

This clone was seen a few times. The genes are TRBV29-1 and TRBJ2-3; 8 positions agree with TRBD2. The germline CDR1 and CDR2 sequences are SQVTM and ANQGSEA. V lost 7 bases, J lost 4 bases, and 16 bases stayed unmatched. There are 16 residues in the CDR3. The CDR3 protein is CSGGGGRIRDPDTQYF. CDR3 DNA: TGCAGCGGCGGCGGGGGGCGCATTCGGGACCCAGATACGCAGTATTTT.

The chain has TRBV6-1 and TRBJ2-3; 9 bases align to TRBD2. The CDR3 has 17 residues. The germline CDR1 and CDR2 sequences are MNHNS and SASEGT. V dropped 3 bases and J dropped 4; count of bases not matched to a gene: 11. The CDR3, as DNA: TGTGCCAGCAGTGATAGGAAGGCGGGGGGGCCCTCAGATACGCAGTATTTT. Protein sequence: CASSDRKAGGPSDTQYF.